This T cell receptor beta chain was retrieved from a study of technical replicates of blood from several donors. Profiled with immunoSEQ multiplex PCR; TCRdb holds only in-frame clones, not every one. The sample has some 83,000 clones; around 92% are singletons. Looked up from germline, CDR1 is SGDLS and CDR2 is YYNGEE. This CDR3 region has 17 residues. The V and J ends lost 0 bases and 7 bases, in that order; junction bases with no gene match: 12. The sample was T cells isolated from PBMCs. This clonotype originated in a human donor in good health. The chain uses TRBV9 and TRBJ2-7; 11 bases agree with TRBD2. DNA of the CDR3: TGTGCCAGCAGCGTAGATGTATTGTCTAGCGGGAGGAATGAGCAGTACTTC. Translation gives CASSVDVLSSGRNEQYF.